What follows are 26 T cell receptor beta chains derived from one specimen sequenced in a study of blood T cell repertoires in COVID-19. Clones were sequenced by immunoSEQ multiplex PCR, and TCRdb holds only the in-frame ones, with some missing. Among tens of thousands of clones listed, around 83% were seen once. Specimen: peripheral blood. These receptors all come from a man between 65 and 80 years old with acute or convalescent COVID-19.

The rearrangement links TRBV5-1 to TRBJ2-2; possible D gene TRBD2, 6 bases. The ends were cut back, 2 bases at V and 2 bases at J, with 16 bases in the middle. Germline V gives CDR1 SGHRS, CDR2 YFSETQ. The CDR3 is 17 residues long. The CDR3 bases are TGCGCCAGCAGCTTATCTCCCGCGGGGCTCAACACCGGGGAGCTGTTTTTT. This translates into CASSLSPAGLNTGELFF.

The chain uses TRBV7-3 and TRBJ2-1, with 13 bases matching TRBD2. The CDR3 has 16 residues. Per germline, CDR1 SGHTA and CDR2 FQGTGA. V lost 4 bases, J lost 5 bases, and 5 bases stayed unmatched. The CDR3 DNA reads as TGTGCCAGCAGCTCCCGCGGACTAGCGGGAGACAATGAGCAGTTCTTC. Its protein is CASSSRGLAGDNEQFF.

CDR3 sequence: CASSIGSGEYYEQYF. Here the CDR3 DNA reads TGTGCCAGCAGTATCGGGAGCGGTGAATACTACGAGCAGTACTTC. V usage is TRBV11-2 and J usage is TRBJ2-7; a possible D gene is TRBD2 (6 bases). The germline V gene encodes CDR1 SGHAT and CDR2 FQNNGV. The V and J ends lost 6 bases and 3 bases respectively, with 18 bases between them. The CDR3 spans 15 residues.

V and J are TRBV28 and TRBJ1-1; 7 nucleotides match TRBD1. With V trimmed by 5 bases and J by 1 base, 4 bases remained unmatched. The CDR3 runs 14 residues. CDR1 MDHEN and CDR2 SYDVKM come from the germline V gene. CDR3 bases: TGTGCCAGCAGTAGCGGACAGGCGAACACTGAAGCTTTCTTT. Its protein product is CASSSGQANTEAFF. Using reference TRBV28 and TRBJ1-1 for the parts outside the CDR3, the full variable domain is DVKVTQSSRYLVKRTGEKVFLECVQDMDHENMFWYRQDPGLGLRLIYFSYDVKMKEKGDIPEGYSVSREKKERFSLILESASTNQTSMYLCASSSGQANTEAFFGQGTRLTVV.

The gene calls are TRBV27 and TRBJ1-2; D may be TRBD1 (6 bases). CDR1 is MNHEY, CDR2 SMNVEV, per germline (reference sequence). The length of the CDR3 is 13 residues. The V and J ends lost 3 bases and 7 bases respectively, with 12 bases between them. Here the CDR3 reads CASSFLTDSGYTF. DNA for the CDR3: TGTGCCAGCAGTTTTCTCACGGACAGTGGCTACACCTTC.

This chain joins TRBV14 and TRBJ2-3, with a possible D match to TRBD2 (5 bases). The CDR3 runs to 15 residues. Trimming removed 0 bases from V and 2 bases from J, with 9 bases in between. The V gene's germline CDR1 is SGHDN and CDR2 FVKESK. The CDR3 bases are TGTGCCAGCAGCCAAGAGCTAGCATACACAGATACGCAGTATTTT. Protein sequence: CASSQELAYTDTQYF.

The chain joins TRBV4-2 to TRBJ2-2, with D maybe TRBD2 (7 bases). Germline CDR1 LGHNA, CDR2 YNFKEQ. This CDR3 comprises 17 residues. Trimming took off 0 bases at V and 4 bases at J, with 15 bases between the two ends. Here the CDR3 reads CASSQEGGRASTGELFF. CDR3 coding DNA: TGTGCCAGCAGCCAAGAAGGGGGGAGGGCCTCCACCGGGGAGCTGTTTTTT.

The rearrangement joins TRBV25-1 to TRBJ1-1, with D tentatively TRBD1 (5 bases). This CDR3 is built from 15 residues. The V end was cut by 4 bases, the J end by 3 bases, with 15 bases between. Germline V gene data show CDR1 as MGHDK and CDR2 as SYGVNS. CDR3 residues: CASSADGGGHTEAFF. The CDR3 DNA reads TGTGCCAGCAGTGCGGACGGGGGGGGTCACACTGAAGCTTTCTTT.

A few counts support this clone. The rearrangement links TRBV4-1 to TRBJ2-7, with D maybe TRBD1 (5 bases). Germline CDR1 MGHRA, CDR2 YSYEKL. The CDR3 runs 16 residues. Trimming stripped 5 bases from V and 4 bases from J, with 21 bases between. CDR3 bases: TGCGCCAGCAGCAAATCCTTACGGCAGGGTCCTTACGAGCAGTACTTC. This translates into CASSKSLRQGPYEQYF.

This clone is judged medium-sized. This chain uses TRBV6-5 with TRBJ1-2, with 7 bases that match TRBD1. J lost 4 bases, V lost 2 bases, and 10 bases had no gene match. The CDR3 is 16 amino acids. Germline V gives CDR1 MNHEY, CDR2 SVGAGI. The CDR3 sequence: CASSYVTGSGSYGYTF. The CDR3 DNA sequence: TGTGCCAGCAGTTACGTGACAGGGAGTGGGTCCTATGGCTACACCTTC.

In this sample, this clone turned up a few times. The rearrangement joins TRBV27 to TRBJ1-2; no clear D gene. The CDR3 has 16 amino acids. Trimming removed 6 bases at V and 0 bases at J, with 17 bases between. Per the germline V gene, CDR1 is MNHEY and CDR2 is SMNVEV (reference sequence). Here the CDR3 reads CASSPKRADPNYGYTF. For the CDR3, the DNA is TGTGCCAGCAGCCCGAAGCGGGCTGATCCTAACTATGGCTACACCTTC.

This rearrangement joins TRBV11-2 to TRBJ2-5, with 7 positions matching TRBD2. This CDR3 has 18 residues. V lost 1 base to trimming and J lost 4 bases; unmatched junction nucleotides: 15. Germline CDR1 SGHAT, CDR2 FQNNGV. The CDR3 DNA is TGTGCCAGCAGCTTAGTCCGGACTACTAGCGATGGAGGAGAGACCCAGTACTTC. Protein sequence: CASSLVRTTSDGGETQYF.

The V call is TRBV7-2, the J call TRBJ2-3; 8 nucleotides line up with TRBD2. CDR3 length equals 17 residues. Germline V gene lookup returns CDR1 SGHTA and CDR2 FQGNSA. V shed 1 base and J 4 bases; nucleotides not matched to a gene: 10. The CDR3 DNA follows: TGTGCCAGCAGCTTAGGCCCCCCAACTAGCGGAGCAGATACGCAGTATTTT. Amino acids: CASSLGPPTSGADTQYF.

This chain connects TRBV28 to TRBJ2-3, with D unresolved. V shed 7 bases and J shed 0 bases, with 8 bases lying between them. This CDR3 has 13 residues. Per germline, CDR1 MDHEN and CDR2 SYDVKM. CDR3 protein: CASNGRSTDTQYF. CDR3 sequence (DNA): TGTGCCAGCAATGGCCGTAGCACAGATACGCAGTATTTT.

This clone was picked up one time. The chain couples TRBV6-4 to TRBJ2-3, with D unclear. CDR3 length: 14 amino acids. V was pared by 5 bases and J by 1 base, with 10 bases between. The V gene's germline CDR1 is MRHNA and CDR2 SNTAGT. The DNA for the CDR3 is TGTGCCAGCAGTCTCGATGGAGGCACAGATACGCAGTATTTT. Protein sequence: CASSLDGGTDTQYF.

The CDR3 loop reads CASTQGAGNTIYF. DNA of the CDR3: TGTGCCAGCACCCAGGGGGCCGGAAACACCATATATTTT. The V gene is TRBV25-1, the J gene TRBJ1-3; 8 bases align to TRBD1. Germline assignment: CDR1 MGHDK and CDR2 SYGVNS. V was clipped by 7 bases and J by 4 bases; unmatched bases: 3. This CDR3 is built from 13 residues. Full variable domain (rest looked up from reference TRBV25-1 and TRBJ1-3): EADIYQTPRYLVIGTGKKITLECSQTMGHDKMYWYQQDPGMELHLIHYSYGVNSTEKGDLSSESTVSRIRTEHFPLTLESARPSHTSQYLCASTQGAGNTIYFGEGSWLTVV.

This rearrangement joins TRBV7-9 to TRBJ2-2, with a tentative D call TRBD2 (5 bases). CDR1 and CDR2 (germline): SEHNR, FQNEAQ (reference sequence). V lost 5 bases, J lost 7 bases, and 14 bases lay in between. The CDR3 spans 14 residues. The CDR3 reads CASSHSLEHGELFF. Written as DNA, the CDR3 is TGTGCCAGCAGCCACTCACTAGAACACGGGGAGCTGTTTTTT.

This chain connects TRBV20-1 to TRBJ1-6, with TRBD1 matching 7 bases. The CDR3 is made up of 18 amino acids. Germline V CDR1 and CDR2: DFQATT, SNEGSKA (reference sequence). With 3 bases clipped from V and 0 bases from J, the junction kept 11 bases outside the gene matches. The CDR3 DNA reads as TGCAGTGCTAGTACTCTAAAAGGGGACAGCTCCTATAATTCACCCCTCCACTTT. This codes for CSASTLKGDSSYNSPLHF.

The sample holds a few counts of this clone. The chain combines TRBV5-6 with TRBJ2-7, with D possibly being TRBD2 (5 bases). This CDR3 is 13 amino acids long. Per germline, CDR1 SGHDT and CDR2 YYEEEE. Trimming removed 3 bases from V and 6 bases from J, with 13 bases in between. The DNA of the CDR3 is TGTGCCAGCAGCTCCCTGTCTCGGGGCGAGCAGTACTTC. This translates into CASSSLSRGEQYF.

The V call is TRBV28, the J call TRBJ2-7; possible D gene TRBD2, 5 bases. The germline V gene encodes CDR1 MDHEN and CDR2 SYDVKM. The CDR3 runs to 11 residues. V was shortened by 8 bases and J by 5 bases, with 10 bases between the two germline ends. CDR3 sequence: CASSGIDEQYF. CDR3 coding DNA: TGTGCCAGCTCGGGAATTGACGAGCAGTACTTC.

This clone turned up a few times. This rearrangement joins TRBV4-1 to TRBJ1-5; D unclear. Germline loops: CDR1 MGHRA, CDR2 YSYEKL. V shed 0 bases and J shed 5 bases, with 11 bases lying between them. The CDR3 loop spans 15 amino acids. For the CDR3, the DNA is TGCGCCAGCAGCCAAGATTCGTCAGGATATCAGCCCCAGCATTTT. It codes for CASSQDSSGYQPQHF.

The chain recombines TRBV11-3 with TRBJ1-1; TRBD1 matches 9 bases. CDR3 length: 17 amino acids. After removal of 5 bases from V and 3 bases from J, the junction contained 13 bases not matched to a gene. CDR1 and CDR2 from the germline V gene are SGHNT and YENEEA. Here the CDR3 reads CASSPGTGTGRDTEAFF. The CDR3 DNA reads TGTGCCAGCAGCCCCGGGACCGGGACAGGGAGGGACACTGAAGCTTTCTTT.

This chain connects TRBV27 to TRBJ2-1; 14 bases are shared with TRBD2. There are 15 residues in the CDR3. J gave up 8 bases and V 2 bases, and 2 bases lay outside the gene matches. The V gene's germline CDR1 is MNHEY and CDR2 SMNVEV (reference sequence). The CDR3 DNA follows: TGTGCCAGCAGTTTAGTGGGACTAGCGGGAGATGAGCAGTTCTTC. As protein: CASSLVGLAGDEQFF.

This clone was seen just once. The chain joins TRBV7-2 to TRBJ1-4; tentative D call: TRBD1 (5 bases). The CDR3 covers 19 residues. The germline V gene has CDR1 SGHTA and CDR2 FQGNSA. The V gene lost 2 bases and the J gene lost 0 bases, with 19 bases spanning the gap. CDR3 coding DNA: TGTGCCAGCAGCTTAATCGGGGGGAGGGGATTTACAACTAATGAAAAACTGTTTTTT. Its translation: CASSLIGGRGFTTNEKLFF.

J is TRBJ1-1 and V is TRBV6-5; perhaps TRBD1 as D (6 bases). Germline V gives CDR1 MNHEY, CDR2 SVGAGI. V was pared by 9 bases and J by 1 base, with 12 bases between. CDR3 length: 13 residues. CDR3 sequence (DNA): TGTGCCAGTTGCCAGGACAGGAACACTGAAGCTTTCTTT. This codes for CASCQDRNTEAFF.

The chain employs TRBV11-3 and TRBJ2-7, with a weak D call TRBD2 (6 bases). CDR3 length equals 12 residues. Trimming cost V 3 bases and J 6 bases, with 9 bases left between them. The germline gives CDR1 SGHNT, CDR2 YENEEA. The CDR3 bases are TGTGCCAGCAGCTTGGCAGCGGGCGAGCAGTACTTC. It translates to CASSLAAGEQYF.